This TCR beta chain was recorded in a study of T cells in Graves' hyperthyroidism and ophthalmopathy. This clonotype was counted a few times. RNA transcripts provided the source from which TCR beta CDR3 regions were amplified. The HTBI primer set served for first-round RT-PCR of the TCR CDR3. TCRdb fed the multiplex PCR reads into MiXCR, producing one record per CDR3 protein. The profile covers roughly 280,000 distinct CDR3 sequences, with more than 15% appearing a single time and roughly 50% taken by the ten largest. This sequence was found in a woman aged 55-69 years with Graves' ophthalmopathy. Sample: blood.

The CDR3 loop is CASSQIRDNYGYTF. The DNA for the CDR3 is TGCGCCAGCAGCCAGATACGGGACAACTATGGCTACACCTTC. This chain joins TRBV4-1 and TRBJ1-2; TRBD1 might be the D (5 bases). This CDR3 is built from 14 residues. The germline gives CDR1 MGHRA, CDR2 YSYEKL. The V end was cut by 3 bases, the J end by 2 bases, with 10 bases between.